A selection of T cell receptor beta chains follows, all from one sample in a study of cytomegalovirus exposure and HLA in healthy donors. This table comes from immunoSEQ multiplex PCR, and its TCRdb copy is limited to in-frame clones, with some not included. The sample holds 110,000 to 150,000 clones; approximately 90% are singletons and the top ten take roughly 0.7%. Sequences were obtained from PBMCs. The receptors were sampled from a man aged 18 to 35 in good health and CMV-seronegative. The CDR3 runs from the conserved cysteine through the conserved F or W.

len	j_gene	v_gene	CDR3aa
15	TRBJ2-3	TRBV4-3	CASSQAGGGPDTQYF
16	TRBJ2-7	TRBV7-9	CASSHPLRGSEYEQYF
14	TRBJ1-4	TRBV2	CASRHGTGDEKLFF
14	TRBJ1-1	TRBV27	CASSLQAQGTEAFF
13	TRBJ1-5	TRBV7-8	CASSLADYQPQHF
12	TRBJ2-3	TRBV2	CASSAYTDTQYF
14	TRBJ2-7	TRBV30	CAWSVRQATYEQYF
14	TRBJ1-1	TRBV2	CASSEGRGNTEAFF
14	TRBJ2-5	TRBV7-9	CASSPGTGQETQYF
12	TRBJ2-2	TRBV9	CASSPNTGELFF
13	TRBJ2-5	TRBV7-2	CASSYGTAETQYF
16	-	TRBV13	CASSLGSLAGFYEQYF
15	TRBJ1-1	TRBV27	CASSLLTGMNTEAFF